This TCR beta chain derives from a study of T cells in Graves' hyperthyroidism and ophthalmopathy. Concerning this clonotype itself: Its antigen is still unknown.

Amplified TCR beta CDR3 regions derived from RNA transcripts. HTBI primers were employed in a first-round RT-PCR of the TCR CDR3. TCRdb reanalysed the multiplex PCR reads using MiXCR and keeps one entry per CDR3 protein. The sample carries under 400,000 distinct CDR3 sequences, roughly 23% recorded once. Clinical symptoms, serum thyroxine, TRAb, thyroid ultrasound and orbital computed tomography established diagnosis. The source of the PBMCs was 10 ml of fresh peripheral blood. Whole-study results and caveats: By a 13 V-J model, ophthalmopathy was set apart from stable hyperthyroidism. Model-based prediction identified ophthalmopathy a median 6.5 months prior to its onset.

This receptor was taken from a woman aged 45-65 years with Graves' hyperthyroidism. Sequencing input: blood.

The CDR3 loop is CAITMDRGFNEQFF. The CDR3 DNA is TGTGCCATAACCATGGACAGGGGTTTCAATGAGCAGTTCTTC. The chain combines TRBV10-3 with TRBJ2-1; the match to TRBD1 covers 9 bases. The CDR3 consists of 14 residues. Germline V CDR1 and CDR2: ENHRY, SYGVKD. Losses at the gene ends were 9 bases for V and 6 bases for J; bases not matched to a gene: 9.